The clone carrying this T cell receptor beta chain was counted at least ten times. Antigen unknown. This sample was taken from a study of T cell repertoires in cytomegalovirus infection. At the level of the study: Shared public TCR beta signatures pointed to both CMV infection and a matching HLA type. Study-wide points: Of the TCR beta families, the public ones yielded a cumulative frequency that identified carriers of CMV plus the relevant HLA. Ex vivo responses were dominated by HLA-C-restricted CMV-specific TCR beta clonotypes.

TCRdb reprocessed the reads with MiXCR, giving one entry per CDR3 protein. The sample lists 350,000 to 450,000 distinct CDR3 sequences; 18% were seen once. CDR1 and CDR2 from the germline V gene are SGHVS and FNYEAQ. The V and J ends lost 1 base and 10 bases respectively, with 13 bases between them. CDR3 length equals 13 residues. Sequenced: PBMCs. The chain is built from TRBV7-6 and TRBJ1-1; the D is unclear. The sequence was collected from a human donor in good health (CMV status not recorded). Some clones in this sample may be carry-over from other donors' samples. The CDR3 bases are TGTGCCAGCAGCTTAGTCCGGGGTGGGGTAGCTTTCTTT. Protein: CASSLVRGGVAFF.